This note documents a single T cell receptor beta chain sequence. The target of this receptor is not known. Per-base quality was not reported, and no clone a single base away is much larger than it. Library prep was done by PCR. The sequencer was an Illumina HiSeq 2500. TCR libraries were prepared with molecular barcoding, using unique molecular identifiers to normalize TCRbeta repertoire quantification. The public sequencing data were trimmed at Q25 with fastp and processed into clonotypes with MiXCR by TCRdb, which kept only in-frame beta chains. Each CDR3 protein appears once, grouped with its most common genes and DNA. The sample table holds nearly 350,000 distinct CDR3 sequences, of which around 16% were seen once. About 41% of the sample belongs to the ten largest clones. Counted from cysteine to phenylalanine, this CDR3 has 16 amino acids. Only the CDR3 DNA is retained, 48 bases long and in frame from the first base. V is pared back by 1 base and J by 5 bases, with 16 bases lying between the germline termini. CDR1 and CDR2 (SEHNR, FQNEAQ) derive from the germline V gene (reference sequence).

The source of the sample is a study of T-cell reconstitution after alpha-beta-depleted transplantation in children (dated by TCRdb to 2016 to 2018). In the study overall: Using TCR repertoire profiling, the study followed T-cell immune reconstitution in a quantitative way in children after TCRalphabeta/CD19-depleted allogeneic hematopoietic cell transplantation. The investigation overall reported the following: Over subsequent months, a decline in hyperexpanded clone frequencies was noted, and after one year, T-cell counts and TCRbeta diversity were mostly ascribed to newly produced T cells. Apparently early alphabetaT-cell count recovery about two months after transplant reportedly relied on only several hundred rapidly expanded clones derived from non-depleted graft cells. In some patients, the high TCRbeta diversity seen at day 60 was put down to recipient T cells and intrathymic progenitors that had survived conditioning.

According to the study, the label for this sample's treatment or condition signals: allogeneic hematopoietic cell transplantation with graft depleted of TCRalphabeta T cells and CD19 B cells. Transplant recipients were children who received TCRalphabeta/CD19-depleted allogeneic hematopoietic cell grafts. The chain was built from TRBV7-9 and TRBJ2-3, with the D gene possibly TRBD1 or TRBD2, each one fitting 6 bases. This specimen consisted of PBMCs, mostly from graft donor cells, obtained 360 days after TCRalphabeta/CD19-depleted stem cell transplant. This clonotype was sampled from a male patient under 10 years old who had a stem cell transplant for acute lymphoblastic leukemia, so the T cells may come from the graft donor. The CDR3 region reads CASSLVVAEGEDTQYF. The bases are TGTGCCAGCAGCTTAGTCGTAGCGGAGGGGGAAGATACGCAGTATTTT.